This TCR beta chain derives from a study of cytomegalovirus exposure and HLA in healthy donors. Whole-study results and caveats: TCR association rates varied by HLA locus in a later analysis, with DRB1 highest and HLA-C lowest. An assumption of roughly uniform sequencing depth across donors underlay the presence/absence analyses.

A multiplex PCR was run with 60 Vbeta primers and 13 Jbeta primers. Sequencing used immunoSEQ multiplex PCR; TCRdb keeps in-frame clones, though not all of them. Here the sample spans 37,000 or so clones, around two thirds being singletons. In regard to this clone: Its antigen remains unidentified.

The CDR3 consists of 17 residues. Germline assignment: CDR1 SGHTA and CDR2 FQGNSA. The V end lost 0 bases, the J end lost 0 bases, and 14 bases lay between the germline ends. V and J are TRBV7-2 and TRBJ2-5, with D possibly being TRBD1 (6 bases). This receptor was identified in a man between 25 and 39 years old in good health and CMV-seronegative. Sample: PBMCs. The CDR3 is CASSLAGAGPYQETQYF. The CDR3 bases are TGTGCCAGCAGCTTAGCGGGGGCAGGGCCCTACCAAGAGACCCAGTACTTC.